The clone carrying this T cell receptor (beta chain) was seen a handful of times. This specimen belongs to a study of blood T cell repertoires in COVID-19. Overall study context: Donors in the United States, Italy and Spain gave samples during acute or convalescent COVID-19.

Authors' processing steps: For nucleated cells, counts were estimated from reference gene primer amplification. Produced via immunoSEQ multiplex PCR; TCRdb's table is partial and in-frame only. V, J and clone size are taken as reported in that table, and D and trimming were inferred from the DNA itself. The data contain 210,000 or so clones, just over 85% of them singletons. The CDR3 contains 17 residues. V was trimmed by 5 bases and J by 11 bases, leaving 28 bases between them. Germline V gene data show CDR1 as PRHDT and CDR2 as FYEKMQ (reference sequence). The source is a man aged 50 or older with acute or convalescent COVID-19. Material for sequencing was peripheral blood. The V call is TRBV13, the J call TRBJ2-1; D is possibly TRBD1 (7 bases). The CDR3 loop reads CASSLGWGRRQGIQQFF. Here the CDR3 DNA reads TGTGCCAGCAGCCTGGGTTGGGGGAGGAGACAGGGCATACAGCAGTTCTTC.